The sequence of this T cell receptor (beta chain) was determined in a study of regulatory T cells in long-lasting Graves disease. The CDR3 totals 13 residues. Between the trimmed V and J ends, which lost 3 bases and 8 bases, there was a span of 8 bases. The germline V gene has CDR1 KGHSH and CDR2 LQKENI. Whole-study findings and limits: Persistent Graves' patients showed a TCR diversity that was lower than that of newly diagnosed ones.

This clonotype was observed at least ten times. Its antigen is unidentified. Noted time point: newly diagnosed GD, antithyroid drugs for less than 3 months. The TCR library was prepared using RNA isolated from PBMCs. In building TCR beta libraries, iRepertoire HTBI primers were used together with Arm-PCR of CDR3 regions. One entry per CDR3 protein, called by TCRdb with MiXCR from the multiplex PCR reads. The sample yields 300,000 to 400,000 distinct CDR3 sequences, 16% seen once. This sample was shared with a second study, whose subject was T cells in Graves' hyperthyroidism and ophthalmopathy.

This chain joins TRBV18 and TRBJ1-6; D is unclear. The TCR comes from a man aged 40-50 years with Graves disease. The sample here was peripheral blood mononuclear cells (PBMCs), taken at new diagnosis, from a patient treated with antithyroid drugs. The CDR3: CASSPRTDSPLHF. The CDR3 DNA follows: TGTGCCAGCTCACCTCGGACTGATTCACCCCTCCACTTT.